Following are 31 T cell receptor beta chains from one sample sequenced in a study of Ad26.COV2.S vaccination and SARS-CoV-2 variants. Profiled with immunoSEQ multiplex PCR; TCRdb holds only in-frame clones, not every one. This sample has 300,000 to 350,000 clones, with 70% to 90% found just once. As to treatment: around 19 received Ad26.COV2.S at low or high dose, single or two shots; 5 received placebo; per-sample allocation not given. Collection of samples fell on day 63 after the first vaccine or placebo injection. The sequences come from peripheral blood, collected in a trial of Ad26.COV2.S vaccine versus placebo. Receptors were obtained from a person between 18 and 65 years old who received the Ad26.COV2.S COVID-19 vaccine or a placebo.

The chain is built from TRBV2 and TRBJ2-6, with 9 nucleotides matching TRBD2. CDR1 is SNHLY, CDR2 FYNNEI, per germline. Trimming took 6 bases from V and 4 from J; bases not matched to a gene: 4. The CDR3 is made up of 15 amino acids. As DNA, the CDR3 is TGTGCCAGCAGAGGACTAGCGTTCGGGGCCAACGTCCTGACTTTC. Its translation is CASRGLAFGANVLTF.

This clone was counted only a few times. This sequence joins TRBV5-1 and TRBJ2-2, with D unclear. CDR3 length: 14 residues. Trimming removed 4 bases at V and 1 base at J, with 8 bases between. Germline V gene data show CDR1 as SGHRS and CDR2 as YFSETQ. CDR3 in amino acids: CASSIPKNTGELFF. The DNA of the CDR3 is TGCGCCAGCAGCATTCCCAAGAACACCGGGGAGCTGTTTTTT.

The chain is built from TRBV6-5 and TRBJ1-2, with D unresolved. Germline CDR1 MNHEY, CDR2 SVGAGI. Trimming took 4 bases from V and 0 from J, leaving 12 bases between them. The length of the CDR3 is 15 residues. CDR3 residues: CASSSVPTTNYGYTF. CDR3 DNA sequence: TGTGCCAGCAGTTCGGTCCCGACCACTAACTATGGCTACACCTTC.

The gene calls are TRBV10-3 and TRBJ1-6; D gene ambiguous. CDR1 and CDR2 from the germline V gene are ENHRY and SYGVKD. This CDR3 is 12 amino acids long. Trimming removed 8 bases at V and 10 bases at J, with 12 bases between. As DNA, the CDR3 is TGTGCCATCGCGTCAGTAACCTCACCCCTCCACTTT. This gives the protein CAIASVTSPLHF.

The chain is built from TRBV18 and TRBJ2-3, with TRBD1 as a possible D gene (5 bases). This CDR3 comprises 16 residues. In germline, CDR1 is KGHSH, CDR2 LQKENI. V lost 2 bases and J 5 bases, leaving 17 bases between the germline ends. The CDR3 is CASSPGLAGSVDTQYF. The CDR3 DNA is TGTGCCAGCTCACCAGGGTTGGCAGGGTCAGTAGATACGCAGTATTTT.

The CDR3 loop is CSVDHPLAGNYNEQFF. The CDR3 DNA sequence: TGCAGCGTGGACCACCCACTAGCGGGGAACTACAATGAGCAGTTCTTC. J is TRBJ2-1 and V is TRBV29-1; 10 bases match TRBD2. The CDR3 is made up of 16 amino acids. CDR1 is SQVTM, CDR2 ANQGSEA, per germline. The V gene end was trimmed by 6 bases and the J gene end by 3 bases; junction bases not matched to a gene: 11.

The J gene is TRBJ2-7, the V gene TRBV5-6, with a tentative D call TRBD2 (5 bases). This CDR3 is 15 amino acids long. The V end was cut by 5 bases, the J end by 1 base, with 16 bases between. Looked up from germline, CDR1 is SGHDT and CDR2 is YYEEEE. The CDR3 nucleotides are TGTGCCAGCAGTTCTGCGGGTCCAACATCCTACGAGCAGTACTTC. This translates into CASSSAGPTSYEQYF.

In its sample, this clone was seen a few times. This chain connects TRBV18 to TRBJ1-2; D might be TRBD1 (6 bases). The germline V gene has CDR1 KGHSH and CDR2 LQKENI. The CDR3 contains 16 residues. V lost 1 base and J lost 4, with 16 bases in between. CDR3 bases: TGTGCCAGCTCACCACTACGGGCAGGGGATTTCTATGGCTACACCTTC. Residues: CASSPLRAGDFYGYTF.

V usage is TRBV7-9 and J usage is TRBJ1-3; D is uncertain. CDR1 and CDR2 from the germline V gene are SEHNR and FQNEAQ (reference sequence). Deletions cut 5 bases from V and 4 bases from J, with 15 bases between. This CDR3 spans 15 amino acids. CDR3 amino acids: CASSPPSSQGNTIYF. The CDR3 DNA sequence: TGTGCCAGCAGCCCGCCATCGTCCCAAGGAAACACCATATATTTT. The variable domain in full, with the rest retrieved from reference TRBV7-9 and TRBJ1-3, is DTGVSQNPRHKITKRGQNVTFRCDPISEHNRLYWYRQTLGQGPEFLTYFQNEAQLEKSRLLSDRFSAERPKGSFSTLEIQRTEQGDSAMYLCASSPPSSQGNTIYFGEGSWLTVV.

The chain combines TRBV6-2 or TRBV6-3 with TRBJ2-1, with D perhaps matching TRBD2 (5 bases). The germline V gene has CDR1 MNHEY and CDR2 SVGEGT. V lost 2 bases to trimming and J lost 10 bases, with 12 bases between them. The CDR3 is 13 residues long. CDR3: CASSYPPGLEQFF. CDR3 nucleotide sequence: TGTGCCAGCAGTTACCCGCCGGGATTGGAGCAGTTCTTC.

V and J are TRBV30 and TRBJ2-5, with 11 bases that match TRBD2. V was pared by 4 bases and J by 2 bases, with 9 bases of the junction left unmatched. The CDR3 sequence is 16 residues long. The V gene's germline CDR1 is GTSNPN and CDR2 SVGIG (reference sequence). Written as DNA, the CDR3 is TGTGCCTGGACGTGGACTAGCGGGCACATACAAGAGACCCAGTACTTC. Translated, it gives CAWTWTSGHIQETQYF.

This rearrangement joins TRBV19 to TRBJ2-3, with 9 bases aligning to TRBD1. CDR3 length equals 17 residues. The V segment lost 2 bases and the J segment 4 bases; nucleotides outside the gene matches: 10. From germline, CDR1 is LNHDA and CDR2 SQIVND (reference sequence). DNA of the CDR3: TGTGCCAGTAGTATATACAGGGGGCTATATGAGGCAGATACGCAGTATTTT. This gives the protein CASSIYRGLYEADTQYF.

The chain has TRBV18 and TRBJ1-6; D might be TRBD1 (6 bases). Germline lookup yields CDR1 KGHSH and CDR2 LQKENI. The ends were cut back, 6 bases at V and 10 bases at J, with 19 bases in the middle. This CDR3 is 15 amino acids long. The DNA for the CDR3 is TGTGCCAGCTCCTCCTACATGTACAGGGACTCACCCCTCCACTTT. Protein product: CASSSYMYRDSPLHF. Using reference TRBV18 and TRBJ1-6 for the parts outside the CDR3, the full variable domain is NAGVMQNPRHLVRRRGQEARLRCSPMKGHSHVYWYRQLPEEGLKFMVYLQKENIIDESGMPKERFSAEFPKEGPSILRIQQVVRGDSAAYFCASSSYMYRDSPLHFGNGTRLTVT.

The genes are TRBV3-1 (or the pseudogene TRBV3-2) and TRBJ1-6; 7 bases line up with TRBD1. Trimming cost V 2 bases and J 5 bases; bases outside gene matches: 3. This CDR3 spans 15 amino acids. Germline-derived CDR1 and CDR2 are LGHDT and YNNKEL (reference sequence). CDR3 loop: CASSQRDRDNSPLHF. CDR3 nucleotide sequence: TGTGCCAGCAGCCAAAGAGACAGGGATAATTCACCCCTCCACTTT.

The rearrangement joins TRBV3-1 (or the pseudogene TRBV3-2) to TRBJ2-7; no clear D. Germline lookup yields CDR1 LGHDT and CDR2 YNNKEL (reference sequence). This CDR3 contains 14 residues. Trimming took off 1 base at V and 3 bases at J, with 10 bases between the two ends. Written as DNA, the CDR3 is TGTGCCAGCAGCCAAGTAGGATTGAGCTACGAGCAGTACTTC. Its translation is CASSQVGLSYEQYF.

The chain is built from TRBV19 and TRBJ1-5; the match to TRBD1 covers 8 bases. This CDR3 is 18 amino acids long. CDR1 and CDR2 (germline): LNHDA, SQIVND (reference sequence). With 5 bases clipped from V and 1 base from J, the junction kept 13 bases outside the gene matches. CDR3 DNA: TGTGCCAGTAGTCAAAGAGGGACAGGAAATAGGAGCAATCAGCCCCAGCATTTT. It codes for CASSQRGTGNRSNQPQHF. The full variable domain, in which reference TRBV19 and TRBJ1-5 provide the parts outside the CDR3, is DGGITQSPKYLFRKEGQNVTLSCEQNLNHDAMYWYRQDPGQGLRLIYYSQIVNDFQKGDIAEGYSVSREKKESFPLTVTSAQKNPTAFYLCASSQRGTGNRSNQPQHFGDGTRLSIL.

The rearrangement joins TRBV18 to TRBJ1-1, with D possibly TRBD1 on 6 matching bases. The CDR3 runs to 13 residues. V gave up 3 bases and J gave up 4 bases, with 9 bases separating them. CDR1 and CDR2 (germline): KGHSH, LQKENI. The CDR3 loop is CASSPTGSTEAFF. DNA for the CDR3: TGTGCCAGCTCACCTACAGGGAGCACTGAAGCTTTCTTT.

The chain carries TRBV24-1 and TRBJ2-1; 7 nucleotides agree with TRBD1. Germline CDR1 KGHDR, CDR2 SFDVKD. J gave up 7 bases and V 3 bases, and 8 bases lay outside the gene matches. This CDR3 has 15 amino acids. The CDR3 loop is CATSDAGTATNEQFF. CDR3 coding DNA: TGTGCCACCAGTGATGCCGGGACAGCTACTAATGAGCAGTTCTTC.

The J gene is TRBJ2-3, the V gene TRBV9; D remains ambiguous. Deletions cut 4 bases from V and 2 bases from J, with 11 bases between. This CDR3 contains 14 residues. Germline CDR1 is SGDLS and CDR2 is YYNGEE. The CDR3 loop is CASSPRRNTDTQYF. CDR3 nucleotide sequence: TGTGCCAGCAGCCCCCGCAGAAACACAGATACGCAGTATTTT.

This chain uses TRBV6-5 with TRBJ2-5, with D maybe TRBD1 (5 bases). The CDR3 is 13 residues long. V was cut by 8 bases and J by 4 bases, with 14 bases left in between. CDR1 is MNHEY, CDR2 SVGAGI, per germline. The CDR3 DNA is TGTGCCAGCCTCGTTAGGGGTGCAGAGACCCAGTACTTC. Its protein product is CASLVRGAETQYF.

The V gene is TRBV2, the J gene TRBJ1-2; D call uncertain. CDR1 SNHLY and CDR2 FYNNEI come from the germline V gene. The V and J ends lost 6 bases and 4 bases respectively, with 18 bases between them. The CDR3 is made up of 15 amino acids. CDR3 sequence: CASSPRLRASYGYTF. As DNA, the CDR3 is TGTGCCAGCAGCCCGAGGCTCCGGGCCTCCTATGGCTACACCTTC.

The V gene is TRBV19, the J gene TRBJ2-2; 9 bases align to TRBD1. With V trimmed by 7 bases and J by 5 bases, 8 bases remained unmatched. Germline loops: CDR1 LNHDA, CDR2 SQIVND (reference sequence). The CDR3 is 15 amino acids. The CDR3 DNA sequence: TGTGCCAGTACCCCGACAGGGGGTCGGACCGGGGAGCTGTTTTTT. It yields the protein CASTPTGGRTGELFF.

With respect to this clone: The junction departs from the called germline gene at one end, perhaps through a read error. Other DNA sequences in the same sample also yield this CDR3. The chain is built from TRBV2 and TRBJ2-7; TRBD2 matches 14 bases. Germline V gene lookup returns CDR1 SNHLY and CDR2 FYNNEI. The CDR3 length is 15 residues. CDR3 residues: CASNRRTSGGYEQYF. The CDR3 DNA is TGTGCCAGCAACCGTCGGACTAGCGGGGGGTACGAGCAGTATTTC.

The chain is built from TRBV5-1 and TRBJ1-1; a weak D match, TRBD1 (5 bases). CDR1 is SGHRS and CDR2 is YFSETQ in the germline V gene. Trimming took off 3 bases at V and 4 bases at J, with 16 bases between the two ends. The CDR3 has 15 residues. The CDR3 reads CASSSRGGAGTEAFF. The CDR3 DNA sequence: TGCGCCAGCAGCTCTCGTGGAGGGGCGGGCACTGAAGCTTTCTTT. Full variable domain (remainder filled in from reference TRBV5-1 and TRBJ1-1): KAGVTQTPRYLIKTRGQQVTLSCSPISGHRSVSWYQQTPGQGLQFLFEYFSETQRNKGNFPGRFSGRQFSNSRSEMNVSTLELGDSALYLCASSSRGGAGTEAFFGQGTRLTVV.

The J gene is TRBJ2-7, the V gene TRBV6-6; TRBD1 matches 9 bases. V lost 4 bases, J lost 3 bases, and 1 base stayed unmatched. Germline CDR1 is MNHNY and CDR2 is SVGAGI (reference sequence). The CDR3 runs to 13 residues. CDR3 DNA sequence: TGTGCCAGCAGTTGGGGACAGGGCTACGAGCAGTACTTC. This translates into CASSWGQGYEQYF.

The sample holds a few counts of this clone. The J gene is TRBJ1-1, the V gene TRBV6-1; D gene uncertain. Trimming pared 0 bases from V and 11 bases from J, leaving 13 bases between. Germline V gene data show CDR1 as MNHNS and CDR2 as SASEGT. The CDR3 totals 13 residues. CDR3 sequence (DNA): TGTGCCAGCAGTGAAGCGGGTGAGACTAGGGCTTTCTTT. This gives the protein CASSEAGETRAFF.

The rearrangement uses TRBV19 and TRBJ2-3; a weak D match, TRBD2 (5 bases). The CDR3 spans 15 residues. Germline V gene data show CDR1 as LNHDA and CDR2 as SQIVND (reference sequence). Trimming cost V 3 bases and J 0 bases, with 10 bases left between them. CDR3 bases: TGTGCCAGTAGTATGATGACGGGGAGCACAGATACGCAGTATTTT. This encodes CASSMMTGSTDTQYF.

The J gene is TRBJ1-2, the V gene TRBV3-1 (or the pseudogene TRBV3-2); D gene unclear. Germline CDR1 and CDR2: LGHDT and YNNKEL (reference sequence). CDR3 length equals 14 residues. V was shortened by 1 base and J by 6 bases, with 12 bases between the two germline ends. The CDR3 here is CASSQAAEANGYTF. CDR3 coding DNA: TGTGCCAGCAGCCAAGCAGCGGAGGCGAATGGCTACACCTTC.

The chain joins TRBV5-6 to TRBJ1-2, with 8 positions matching TRBD1. This CDR3 is built from 14 residues. The germline CDR1 and CDR2 sequences are SGHDT and YYEEEE. Trimming at V came to 1 base and at J to 2 bases, leaving 1 base not matched to a gene. The CDR3 coding sequence is TGTGCCAGCAGCTTGCAGGGGGCAAACTATGGCTACACCTTC. Its protein product is CASSLQGANYGYTF.

V and J are TRBV4-3 and TRBJ2-1; D ambiguous. This CDR3 spans 14 amino acids. Germline CDR1 reads LGHNA; CDR2 reads YSLEER. Deletions cut 1 base from V and 5 bases from J, with 9 bases between. This chain's CDR3 is CASSQGGTHNEQFF. CDR3 bases: TGCGCCAGCAGCCAAGGCGGCACCCACAATGAGCAGTTCTTC.

The chain uses TRBV25-1 and TRBJ1-2; no clear D gene. Germline CDR1 and CDR2: MGHDK and SYGVNS. This CDR3 has 14 residues. The V end was cut by 4 bases, the J end by 7 bases, with 16 bases between. The CDR3 is CASSVRGSPSGYTF. CDR3 nucleotides: TGTGCCAGCAGTGTTCGGGGTAGTCCTAGTGGCTACACCTTC.